A single sample gave rise to the 20 T cell receptor beta chains below, sequenced in a study of OX40 agonist ivuxolimab in advanced cancers. TCRdb keeps only in-frame clones here, not all; method: immunoSEQ multiplex PCR. The table lists around 80,000 clones, around 84% of them singletons, with 6% to 8% in the top ten. The specimen was CD4+ or CD8+ T cells sorted from blood, collected in a trial of the OX40 agonist ivuxolimab. The origin of the receptors is an adult with an advanced solid tumor such as melanoma, head and neck, liver or kidney cancer.

This chain joins TRBV10-3 and TRBJ2-1; 9 bases match TRBD2. Germline-derived CDR1 and CDR2 are ENHRY and SYGVKD. The CDR3 sequence is 15 residues long. Unmatched junction bases numbered 6, after V lost 2 bases and J lost 7 bases. The DNA of the CDR3 is TGTGCCATCAGTGAGGCGGGGGGGGATCAAAATGAGCAGTTCTTC. Protein: CAISEAGGDQNEQFF.

The V call is TRBV2, the J call TRBJ2-1; perhaps TRBD1 as D (6 bases). The V gene's germline CDR1 is SNHLY and CDR2 FYNNEI. The CDR3 has 15 residues. Trimming shortened V by 6 bases and J by 2 bases, and 14 bases separated the two germline ends. The CDR3 protein is CASSQGGGPYNEQFF. CDR3 DNA: TGTGCCAGCAGCCAGGGTGGGGGCCCCTACAATGAGCAGTTCTTC.

The CDR3 reads CASSHGTGSYEQYF. The DNA of the CDR3 is TGTGCCAGCAGCCATGGGACTGGCTCCTACGAGCAGTACTTC. The genes are TRBV5-8 and TRBJ2-7; D may be TRBD2 (6 bases). The ends were cut back, 4 bases at V and 0 bases at J, with 11 bases in the middle. This CDR3 has 14 residues. Germline CDR1 is SGHTS and CDR2 is YDEGEE.

The V gene is TRBV10-2, the J gene TRBJ2-2, with 8 bases matching TRBD1. Germline CDR1 reads WSHSY; CDR2 reads SAAADI. The CDR3 has 16 amino acids. After removal of 3 bases from V and 2 bases from J, the junction contained 5 bases not matched to a gene. Here the CDR3 DNA reads TGCGCCAGCAGTGATCCCGGGACAGGCAACACCGGGGAGCTGTTTTTT. Encoded protein: CASSDPGTGNTGELFF.

The CDR3 DNA sequence: TGCGCCAGCAGCTCCCAGTTGGCAGGGACTTACACAGATACGCAGTATTTT. Translating it yields CASSSQLAGTYTDTQYF. The V call is TRBV5-1, the J call TRBJ2-3, with D possibly matching TRBD2 (6 bases). Deletions cut 3 bases from V and 2 bases from J, with 19 bases between. CDR1 SGHRS and CDR2 YFSETQ come from the germline V gene. The CDR3 length is 17 residues.

The gene calls are TRBV6-1 and TRBJ2-3; 8 nucleotides match TRBD2. The CDR3 is 16 residues long. Germline CDR1 is MNHNS and CDR2 is SASEGT. V dropped 2 bases and J dropped 0; count of bases not matched to a gene: 4. This CDR3 is CASSEYAGGSTDTQYF. The CDR3 DNA sequence: TGTGCCAGCAGTGAATATGCGGGGGGCAGCACAGATACGCAGTATTTT.

The chain recombines TRBV30 with TRBJ1-4; perhaps TRBD1 as D (5 bases). Germline V gene sequence: CDR1 GTSNPN, CDR2 SVGIG (reference sequence). The CDR3 length is 13 residues. V lost 8 bases and J 5 bases, leaving 15 bases between the germline ends. The CDR3 coding sequence is TGTGCCGGCCTCGGGGGGTTGAATGAAAAACTGTTTTTT. Protein product: CAGLGGLNEKLFF.

The chain uses TRBV27 and TRBJ2-7; 7 bases line up with TRBD1. Germline-derived CDR1 and CDR2 are MNHEY and SMNVEV (reference sequence). V was clipped by 5 bases and J by 3 bases; unmatched bases: 7. The CDR3 spans 14 residues. The CDR3 bases are TGTGCCAGCAGTCTGGGACAGACCCACTACGAGCAGTACTTC. This codes for CASSLGQTHYEQYF.

This chain links TRBV7-2 with TRBJ2-5; D remains ambiguous. The CDR3 covers 13 residues. Trimming removed 4 bases at V and 7 bases at J, with 13 bases between. Per germline, CDR1 SGHTA and CDR2 FQGNSA. The CDR3 spells CASSYSQPGTQYF. CDR3 nucleotide sequence: TGTGCCAGCAGCTACAGCCAGCCGGGGACCCAGTACTTC.

J is TRBJ1-2 and V is TRBV29-1; 9 bases align to TRBD1. After removal of 4 bases from V and 7 bases from J, the junction contained 1 base not matched to a gene. The CDR3 runs 11 residues. In germline, CDR1 is SQVTM, CDR2 ANQGSEA. This CDR3 reads CSVGTGAGYTF. In DNA, the CDR3 is TGCAGCGTTGGGACAGGGGCTGGCTACACCTTC.

The CDR3 loop reads CASSPFMTSGGPNEQFF. The CDR3 nucleotides are TGTGCCAGCAGTCCCTTCATGACTAGCGGGGGACCTAATGAGCAGTTCTTC. The chain joins TRBV27 to TRBJ2-1; 12 bases fit TRBD2. The CDR3 is 17 amino acids. After removal of 5 bases from V and 7 bases from J, the junction contained 12 bases not matched to a gene. From germline, CDR1 is MNHEY and CDR2 SMNVEV (reference sequence).

The chain employs TRBV19 and TRBJ1-5; D is unresolved. Germline V CDR1 and CDR2: LNHDA, SQIVND (reference sequence). The CDR3 has 13 amino acids. V was pared by 1 base and J by 5 bases, with 6 bases between. The CDR3 DNA is TGTGCCAGTAGTATAGGTCGGGATCAGCCCCAGCATTTT. Amino acids: CASSIGRDQPQHF. Together with reference TRBV19 and TRBJ1-5, the CDR3 gives the full variable domain: DGGITQSPKYLFRKEGQNVTLSCEQNLNHDAMYWYRQDPGQGLRLIYYSQIVNDFQKGDIAEGYSVSREKKESFPLTVTSAQKNPTAFYLCASSIGRDQPQHFGDGTRLSIL.

The rearrangement links TRBV14 to TRBJ2-5, with 7 positions matching TRBD1. J lost 4 bases, V lost 2 bases, and 7 bases had no gene match. Per the germline V gene, CDR1 is SGHDN and CDR2 is FVKESK. CDR3 length equals 15 residues. CDR3 DNA: TGTGCCAGCAGCCAATCGACAGGGACGGGAGAGACCCAGTACTTC. It encodes CASSQSTGTGETQYF.

The CDR3 loop reads CASRWDRGDQPQHF. The CDR3 DNA reads as TGTGCCAGCAGATGGGACAGGGGAGATCAGCCCCAGCATTTT. The chain recombines TRBV2 with TRBJ1-5, with TRBD1 matching 10 bases. J gave up 5 bases and V 6 bases, and 4 bases lay outside the gene matches. Germline assignment: CDR1 SNHLY and CDR2 FYNNEI. This CDR3 contains 14 residues.

The rearrangement joins TRBV2 to TRBJ1-5; possibly TRBD1 for D (5 bases). Trimming shortened V by 6 bases and J by 4 bases, and 7 bases separated the two germline ends. The CDR3 runs to 12 residues. CDR1 SNHLY and CDR2 FYNNEI come from the germline V gene. Here the CDR3 reads CASSRVNQPQHF. The DNA for the CDR3 is TGTGCCAGCAGCAGGGTGAATCAGCCCCAGCATTTT.

The V call is TRBV2, the J call TRBJ2-7, with D perhaps given as TRBD1 or TRBD2 (7 bases each). The CDR3 spans 15 residues. The V gene's germline CDR1 is SNHLY and CDR2 FYNNEI. The V end was cut by 6 bases, the J end by 2 bases, with 17 bases between. This CDR3 reads CASRGGAQGAYEQYF. The CDR3 DNA follows: TGTGCCAGCAGGGGAGGGGCGCAGGGGGCCTACGAGCAGTACTTC.

The gene calls are TRBV27 and TRBJ1-1; no definite D call. In germline, CDR1 is MNHEY, CDR2 SMNVEV (reference sequence). CDR3 size: 14 residues. With 1 base removed from V and 4 bases from J, the gap between germline ends came to 10 bases. CDR3: CASSLFGSATEAFF. CDR3 bases: TGTGCCAGCAGTTTATTCGGGTCCGCCACTGAAGCTTTCTTT.

This chain links TRBV4-1 with TRBJ2-1, with 7 bases that match TRBD1. With V trimmed by 5 bases and J by 4 bases, 2 bases remained unmatched. There are 13 residues in the CDR3. CDR1 is MGHRA and CDR2 is YSYEKL in the germline V gene. This CDR3 is CASSTGQYNEQFF. CDR3 sequence (DNA): TGCGCCAGCAGCACGGGACAGTACAATGAGCAGTTCTTC.

The chain couples TRBV2 to TRBJ2-1; D is unresolved. Germline loops: CDR1 SNHLY, CDR2 FYNNEI. Trimming pared 6 bases from V and 6 bases from J, leaving 12 bases between. The CDR3 runs 13 residues. This CDR3 reads CASSTTLRNEQFF. The CDR3 nucleotides are TGTGCCAGCAGCACGACCTTACGCAATGAGCAGTTCTTC.

V usage is TRBV28 and J usage is TRBJ2-7; D is possibly TRBD1 (6 bases). V lost 4 bases and J lost 6, with 13 bases in between. The germline V gene encodes CDR1 MDHEN and CDR2 SYDVKM. This CDR3 comprises 13 residues. The CDR3 DNA reads as TGTGCCAGCAGTTCAGGGGCGCGGTCCGAGCAGTACTTC. It translates to CASSSGARSEQYF. The full variable domain, completed using reference TRBV28 and TRBJ2-7, is DVKVTQSSRYLVKRTGEKVFLECVQDMDHENMFWYRQDPGLGLRLIYFSYDVKMKEKGDIPEGYSVSREKKERFSLILESASTNQTSMYLCASSSGARSEQYFGPGTRLTVT.